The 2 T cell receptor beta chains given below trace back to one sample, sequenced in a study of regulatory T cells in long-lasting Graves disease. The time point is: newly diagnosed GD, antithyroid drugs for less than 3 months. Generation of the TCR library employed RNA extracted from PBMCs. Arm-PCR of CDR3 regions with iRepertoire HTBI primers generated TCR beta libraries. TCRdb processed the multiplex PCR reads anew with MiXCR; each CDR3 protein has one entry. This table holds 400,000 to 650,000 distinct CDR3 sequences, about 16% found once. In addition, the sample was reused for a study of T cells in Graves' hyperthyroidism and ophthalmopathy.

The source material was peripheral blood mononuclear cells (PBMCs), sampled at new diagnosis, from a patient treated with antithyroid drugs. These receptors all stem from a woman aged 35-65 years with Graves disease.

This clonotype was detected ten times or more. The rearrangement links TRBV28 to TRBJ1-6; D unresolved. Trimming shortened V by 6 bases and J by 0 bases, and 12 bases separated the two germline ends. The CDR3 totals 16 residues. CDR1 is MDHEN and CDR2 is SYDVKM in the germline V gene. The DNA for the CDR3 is TGTGCCAGCAGAAGGTCCGGGAGCTCCTATAATTCACCCCTCCACTTT. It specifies CASRRSGSSYNSPLHF.

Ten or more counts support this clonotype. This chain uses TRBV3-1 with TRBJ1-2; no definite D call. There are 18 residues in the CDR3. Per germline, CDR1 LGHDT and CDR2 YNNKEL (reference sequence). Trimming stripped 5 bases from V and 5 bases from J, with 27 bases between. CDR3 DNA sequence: TGTGCCAGCAGCACCCGCGCGGGGAGGCTCCCCCTCGGGTATGGCTACACCTTC. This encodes CASSTRAGRLPLGYGYTF.